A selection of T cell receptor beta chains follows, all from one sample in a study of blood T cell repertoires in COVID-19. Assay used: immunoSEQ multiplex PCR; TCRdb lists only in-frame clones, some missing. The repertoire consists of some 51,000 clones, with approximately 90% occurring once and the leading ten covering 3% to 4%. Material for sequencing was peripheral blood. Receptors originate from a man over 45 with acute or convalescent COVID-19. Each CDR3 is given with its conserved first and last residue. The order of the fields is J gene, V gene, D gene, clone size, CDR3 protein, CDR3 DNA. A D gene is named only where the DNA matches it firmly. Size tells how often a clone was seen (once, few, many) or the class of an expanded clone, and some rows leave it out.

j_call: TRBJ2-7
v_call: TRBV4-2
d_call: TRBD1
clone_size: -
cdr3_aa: CASSRLTGSYEQYF
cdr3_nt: TGTGCCAGCAGCCGTTTGACAGGGAGCTACGAGCAGTACTTC

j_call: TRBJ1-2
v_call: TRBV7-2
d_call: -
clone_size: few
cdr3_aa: CASSPTGTFKASGYTF
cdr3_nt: TGTGCCAGCAGCCCTACCGGGACATTTAAGGCTAGCGGCTACACCTTC

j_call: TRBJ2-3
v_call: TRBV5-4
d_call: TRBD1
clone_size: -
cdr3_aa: CASSYDRGTDTQYF
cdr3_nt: TGTGCCAGCAGTTATGACAGGGGCACAGATACGCAGTATTTT

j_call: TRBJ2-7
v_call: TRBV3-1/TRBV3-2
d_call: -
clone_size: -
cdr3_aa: CASSQEAPYEQYF
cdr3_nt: TGTGCCAGCAGCCAAGAAGCCCCCTACGAGCAGTACTTC

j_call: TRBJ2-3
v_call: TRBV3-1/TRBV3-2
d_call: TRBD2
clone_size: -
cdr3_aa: CASSQGGTSGATQYF
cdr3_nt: TGTGCCAGCAGCCAAGGGGGGACTAGCGGGGCTACGCAGTATTTT

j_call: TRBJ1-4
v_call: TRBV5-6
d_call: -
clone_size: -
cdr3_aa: CASSLTVIATNEKLFF
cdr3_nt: TGTGCCAGCAGCTTGACAGTCATCGCAACTAATGAAAAACTGTTTTTT

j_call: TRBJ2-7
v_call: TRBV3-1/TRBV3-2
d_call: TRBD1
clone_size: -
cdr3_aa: CASSLGTGGGYEQYF
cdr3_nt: TGTGCCAGCAGCCTGGGGACAGGGGGAGGATACGAGCAGTACTTC

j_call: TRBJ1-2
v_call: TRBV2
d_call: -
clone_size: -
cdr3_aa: CASSEGRNYGYTF
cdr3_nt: TGTGCCAGCAGTGAGGGCAGAAACTATGGCTACACCTTC

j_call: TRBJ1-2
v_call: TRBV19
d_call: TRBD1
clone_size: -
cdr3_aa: CASSVPGQGTWGYTF
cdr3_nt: TGTGCCAGTAGCGTCCCGGGACAGGGAACTTGGGGCTACACCTTC

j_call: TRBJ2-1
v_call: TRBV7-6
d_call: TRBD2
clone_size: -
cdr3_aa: CASSLGALGLAQNEQFF
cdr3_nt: TGTGCCAGCAGCTTGGGAGCCTTAGGACTAGCACAAAATGAGCAGTTCTTC

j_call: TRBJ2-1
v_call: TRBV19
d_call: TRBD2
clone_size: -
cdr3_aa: CASKASGGFYNEQFF
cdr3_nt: TGTGCCAGTAAGGCTAGCGGGGGTTTTTACAATGAGCAGTTCTTC

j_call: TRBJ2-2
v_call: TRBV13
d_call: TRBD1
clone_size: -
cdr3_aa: CASSTTGGQQNTGELFF
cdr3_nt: TGTGCCAGCAGCACGACAGGGGGCCAACAGAACACCGGGGAGCTGTTTTTT

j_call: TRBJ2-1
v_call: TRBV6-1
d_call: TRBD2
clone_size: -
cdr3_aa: CASSEAASGGGEQFF
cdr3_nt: TGTGCCAGCAGTGAAGCGGCTAGCGGGGGAGGTGAGCAGTTCTTC

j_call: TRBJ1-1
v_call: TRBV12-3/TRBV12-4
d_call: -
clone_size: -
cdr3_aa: CASSASTAEAFF
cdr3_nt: TGTGCCAGCAGTGCATCTACGGCTGAAGCTTTCTTT

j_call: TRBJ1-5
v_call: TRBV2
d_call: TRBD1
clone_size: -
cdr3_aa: CASSEGRDRRRISYSNQPQHF
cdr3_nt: TGTGCCAGCAGTGAAGGAAGGGACAGGAGAAGGATATCGTATAGCAATCAGCCCCAGCATTTT

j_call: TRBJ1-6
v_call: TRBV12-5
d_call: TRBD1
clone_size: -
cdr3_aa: CATSQGASYNSPLHF
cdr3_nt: TGTGCTACCTCACAGGGGGCATCCTATAATTCACCCCTCCACTTT

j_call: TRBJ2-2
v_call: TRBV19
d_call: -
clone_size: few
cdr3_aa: CASSWRQLNTGELFF
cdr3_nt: TGTGCCAGTAGTTGGAGGCAGCTGAACACCGGGGAGCTGTTTTTT

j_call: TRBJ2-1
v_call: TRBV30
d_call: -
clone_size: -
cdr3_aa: CAWSVVEAYNEQFF
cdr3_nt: TGTGCCTGGAGTGTAGTGGAGGCCTACAATGAGCAGTTCTTC

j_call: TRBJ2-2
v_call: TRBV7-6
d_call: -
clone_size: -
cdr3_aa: CASSLNSPPGELFF
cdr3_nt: TGTGCCAGCAGCTTAAACTCACCTCCCGGGGAGCTGTTTTTT

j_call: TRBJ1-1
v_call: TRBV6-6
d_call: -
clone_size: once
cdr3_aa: CASSYYATNTEAFF
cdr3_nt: TGTGCCAGCAGTTACTATGCGACAAACACTGAAGCTTTCTTT

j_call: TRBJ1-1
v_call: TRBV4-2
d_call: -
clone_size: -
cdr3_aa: CASSQVVQGVAYTEAFF
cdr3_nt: TGTGCCAGCAGCCAAGTCGTACAGGGCGTTGCTTACACTGAAGCTTTCTTT

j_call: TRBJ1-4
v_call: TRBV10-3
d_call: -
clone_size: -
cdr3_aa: CAISESALLRKLFF
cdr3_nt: TGTGCCATCAGTGAGTCTGCCTTACTCCGAAAACTGTTTTTT

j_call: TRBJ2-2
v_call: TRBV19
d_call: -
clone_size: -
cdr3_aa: CASSPQGRPGELFF
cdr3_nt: TGTGCCAGTAGTCCACAGGGTCGTCCCGGGGAGCTGTTTTTT

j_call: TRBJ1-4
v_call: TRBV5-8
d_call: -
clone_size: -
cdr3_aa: CASSPWGWREKLFF
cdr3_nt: TGTGCCAGCAGCCCGTGGGGCTGGCGGGAGAAACTGTTTTTT

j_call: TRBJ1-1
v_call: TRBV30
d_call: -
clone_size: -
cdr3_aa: CAWSPGGTEAFF
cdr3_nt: TGTGCCTGGAGTCCCGGGGGCACTGAAGCTTTCTTT

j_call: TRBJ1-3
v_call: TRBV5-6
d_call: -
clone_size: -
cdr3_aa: CASSPLQGLINTIYF
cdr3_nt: TGTGCCAGCAGCCCTCTGCAGGGGCTAATAAACACCATATATTTT

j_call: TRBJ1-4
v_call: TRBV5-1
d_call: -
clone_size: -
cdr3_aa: CASSSKHPTNEKLFF
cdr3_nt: TGCGCCAGCAGCTCGAAACACCCAACTAATGAAAAACTGTTTTTT

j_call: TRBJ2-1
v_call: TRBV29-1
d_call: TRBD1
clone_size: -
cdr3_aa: CSVPSAWTGVDNEQFF
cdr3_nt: TGCAGCGTCCCCAGCGCGTGGACAGGGGTAGACAATGAGCAGTTCTTC

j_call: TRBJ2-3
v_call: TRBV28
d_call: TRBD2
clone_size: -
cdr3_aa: CASSLWSGGAEDTQYF
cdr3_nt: TGTGCCAGCAGTTTATGGAGCGGGGGGGCCGAAGATACGCAGTATTTT

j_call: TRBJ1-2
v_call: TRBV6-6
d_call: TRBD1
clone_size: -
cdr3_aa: CASRETTGPYGYTF
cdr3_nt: TGTGCCAGCAGGGAAACGACAGGGCCCTATGGCTACACCTTC

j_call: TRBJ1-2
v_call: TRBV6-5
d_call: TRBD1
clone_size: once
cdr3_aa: CASRDSVSYGYTF
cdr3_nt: TGTGCCAGCCGGGACAGCGTTTCTTATGGCTACACCTTC

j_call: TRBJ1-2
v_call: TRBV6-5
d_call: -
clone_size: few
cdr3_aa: CASSYYPGLNGYTF
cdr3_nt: TGTGCCAGCAGTTACTACCCAGGGTTGAATGGCTACACCTTC

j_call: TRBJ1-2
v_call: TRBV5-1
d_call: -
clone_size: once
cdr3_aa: CASSLFQGDGYTF
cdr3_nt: TGCGCCAGCAGCTTGTTTCAGGGTGATGGCTACACCTTC

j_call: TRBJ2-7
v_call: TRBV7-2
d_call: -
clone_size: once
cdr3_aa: CASSSQLGYEQYF
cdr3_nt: TGTGCCAGCAGCTCGCAACTAGGCTACGAGCAGTACTTC

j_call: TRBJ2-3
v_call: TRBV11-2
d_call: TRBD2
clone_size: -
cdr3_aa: CASSSQTSVSTDTQYF
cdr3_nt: TGTGCCAGCAGCTCCCAGACTAGCGTAAGCACAGATACGCAGTATTTT

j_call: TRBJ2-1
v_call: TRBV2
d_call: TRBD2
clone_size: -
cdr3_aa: CASSPSGAYNEQFF
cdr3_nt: TGTGCCAGCAGTCCTAGCGGGGCCTACAATGAGCAGTTCTTC

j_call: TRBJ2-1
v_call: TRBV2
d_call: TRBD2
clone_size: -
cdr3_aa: CASSGTSGGHNEQFF
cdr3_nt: TGTGCCAGCAGCGGGACTAGCGGGGGACACAATGAGCAGTTCTTC

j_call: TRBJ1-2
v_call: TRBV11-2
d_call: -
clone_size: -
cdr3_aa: CASSLDSPANYGYTF
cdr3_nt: TGTGCCAGCAGCTTAGATTCCCCAGCTAACTATGGCTACACCTTC

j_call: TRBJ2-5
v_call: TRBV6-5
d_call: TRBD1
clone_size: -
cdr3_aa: CASRDRGRVETQYF
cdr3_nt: TGTGCCAGCCGGGACAGGGGGCGGGTGGAGACCCAGTACTTC

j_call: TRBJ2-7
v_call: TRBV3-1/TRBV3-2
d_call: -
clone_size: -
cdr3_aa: CASSRWPGDSSYEQYF
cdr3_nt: TGTGCCAGCAGCCGGTGGCCAGGCGACAGCTCCTACGAGCAGTACTTC

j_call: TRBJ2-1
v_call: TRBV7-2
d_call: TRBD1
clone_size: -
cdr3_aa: CASSKGAGHYNEQFF
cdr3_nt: TGTGCCAGCAGCAAGGGGGCAGGTCACTACAATGAGCAGTTCTTC

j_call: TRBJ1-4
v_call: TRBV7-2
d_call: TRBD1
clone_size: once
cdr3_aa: CASSHRGFNEKLFF
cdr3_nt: TGTGCCAGCAGCCACAGGGGGTTTAATGAAAAACTGTTTTTT

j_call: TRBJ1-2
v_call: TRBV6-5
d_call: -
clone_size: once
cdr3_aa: CASALNRADFYGYTF
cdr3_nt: TGTGCCAGCGCTCTTAACAGGGCCGATTTCTATGGCTACACCTTC

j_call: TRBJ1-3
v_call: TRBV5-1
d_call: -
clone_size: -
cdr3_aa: CASSSEGGSGNTIYF
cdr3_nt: TGCGCCAGCAGCTCAGAAGGAGGCTCTGGAAACACCATATATTTT

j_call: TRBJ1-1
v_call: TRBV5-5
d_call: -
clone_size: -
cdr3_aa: CASSLGGVFRPNTEAFF
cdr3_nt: TGTGCCAGCAGCTTGGGCGGGGTTTTCCGCCCGAACACTGAAGCTTTCTTT

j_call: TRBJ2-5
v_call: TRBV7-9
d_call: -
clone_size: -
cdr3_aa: CASSSSGPLKETQYF
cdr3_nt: TGTGCCAGCAGCTCAAGCGGACCCCTAAAAGAGACCCAGTACTTC

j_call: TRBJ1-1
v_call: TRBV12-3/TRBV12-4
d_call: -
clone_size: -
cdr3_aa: CASNLRGGSKAFF
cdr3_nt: TGTGCCAGCAACCTTAGGGGCGGATCTAAAGCTTTCTTT

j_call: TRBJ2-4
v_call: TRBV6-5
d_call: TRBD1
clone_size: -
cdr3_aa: CASRDRGPADIQYF
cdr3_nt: TGTGCCAGCAGGGACAGGGGGCCTGCGGACATTCAGTACTTC

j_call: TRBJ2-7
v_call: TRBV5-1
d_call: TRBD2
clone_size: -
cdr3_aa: CASSLGLAGDEQYF
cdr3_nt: TGCGCCAGCAGCTTGGGACTAGCGGGGGACGAGCAGTACTTC

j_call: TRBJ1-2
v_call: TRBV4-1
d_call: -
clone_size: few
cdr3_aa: CASSQEPARGGFYGYTF
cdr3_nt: TGCGCCAGCAGCCAAGAACCGGCGAGGGGAGGGTTCTATGGCTACACCTTC

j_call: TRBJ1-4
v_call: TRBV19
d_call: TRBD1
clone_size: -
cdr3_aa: CASSAQDRGREKLFF
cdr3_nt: TGTGCCAGTAGTGCACAGGACAGGGGTCGGGAAAAACTGTTTTTT

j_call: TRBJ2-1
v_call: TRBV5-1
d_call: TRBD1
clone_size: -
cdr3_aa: CASSGATGGSSYNEQFF
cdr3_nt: TGCGCCAGCAGCGGAGCGACAGGGGGCAGTTCCTACAATGAGCAGTTCTTC

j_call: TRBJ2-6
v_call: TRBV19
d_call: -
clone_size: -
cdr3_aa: CASSTRGRAAGSGANVLTF
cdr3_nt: TGTGCCAGTAGTACCAGGGGCCGTGCGGCCGGATCTGGGGCCAACGTCCTGACTTTC

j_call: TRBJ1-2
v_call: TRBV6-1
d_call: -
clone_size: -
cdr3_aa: CASSKETRDFNYGYTF
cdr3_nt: TGTGCCAGCAGTAAAGAAACCCGGGACTTTAACTATGGCTACACCTTC

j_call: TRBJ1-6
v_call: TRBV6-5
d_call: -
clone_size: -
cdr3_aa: CASSSTGSSSPLHF
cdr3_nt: TGTGCCAGCAGTTCGACAGGCTCTTCTTCACCCCTCCACTTT

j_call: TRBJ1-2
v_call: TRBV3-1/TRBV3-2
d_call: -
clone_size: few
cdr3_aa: CASSPLAGNYGYTF
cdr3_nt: TGTGCCAGCAGCCCCCTTGCAGGGAACTATGGCTACACCTTC

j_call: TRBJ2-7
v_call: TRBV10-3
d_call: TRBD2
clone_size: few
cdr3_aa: CAISGGLAGHYEQYF
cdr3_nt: TGTGCCATCAGTGGGGGACTAGCGGGGCACTACGAGCAGTACTTC

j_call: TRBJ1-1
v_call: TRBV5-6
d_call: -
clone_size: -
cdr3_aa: CASSSGGREAFF
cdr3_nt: TGTGCCAGCAGCTCGGGGGGCAGGGAAGCTTTCTTT